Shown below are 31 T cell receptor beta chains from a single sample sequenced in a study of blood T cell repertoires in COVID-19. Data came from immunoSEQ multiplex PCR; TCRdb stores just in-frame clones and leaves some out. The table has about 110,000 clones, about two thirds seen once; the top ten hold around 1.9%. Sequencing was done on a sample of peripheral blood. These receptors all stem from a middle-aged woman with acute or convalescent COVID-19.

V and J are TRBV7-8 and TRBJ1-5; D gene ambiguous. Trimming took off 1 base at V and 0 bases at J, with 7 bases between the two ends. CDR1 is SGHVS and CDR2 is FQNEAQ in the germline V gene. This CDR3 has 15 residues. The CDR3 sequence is CASSLGGYSNQPQHF. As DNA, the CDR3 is TGTGCCAGCAGCTTAGGAGGGTATAGCAATCAGCCCCAGCATTTT.

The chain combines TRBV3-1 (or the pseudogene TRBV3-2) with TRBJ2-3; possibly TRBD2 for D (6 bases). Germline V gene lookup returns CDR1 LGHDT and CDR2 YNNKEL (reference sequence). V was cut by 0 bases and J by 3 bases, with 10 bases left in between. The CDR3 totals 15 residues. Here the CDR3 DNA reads TGTGCCAGCAGCCAAGAATACGGGGGAACAGATACGCAGTATTTT. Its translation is CASSQEYGGTDTQYF.

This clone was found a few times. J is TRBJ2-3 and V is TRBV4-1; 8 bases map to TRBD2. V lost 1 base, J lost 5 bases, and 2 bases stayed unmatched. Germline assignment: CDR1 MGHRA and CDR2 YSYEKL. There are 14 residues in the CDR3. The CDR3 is CASSQAGGIDTQYF. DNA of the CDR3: TGCGCCAGCAGCCAAGCGGGGGGGATAGATACGCAGTATTTT.

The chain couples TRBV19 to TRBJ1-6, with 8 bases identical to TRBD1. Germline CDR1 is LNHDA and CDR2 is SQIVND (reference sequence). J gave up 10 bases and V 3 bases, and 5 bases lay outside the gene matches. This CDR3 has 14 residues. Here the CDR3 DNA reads TGTGCCAGTAGTATCCAGGGGGCTAAATCACCCCTCCACTTT. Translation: CASSIQGAKSPLHF.

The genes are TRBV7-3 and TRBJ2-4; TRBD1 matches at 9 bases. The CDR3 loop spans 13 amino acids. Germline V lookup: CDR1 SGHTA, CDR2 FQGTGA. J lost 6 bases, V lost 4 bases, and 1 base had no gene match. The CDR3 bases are TGTGCCAGCAGCTCGGGACAGGGAAACATTCAGTACTTC. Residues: CASSSGQGNIQYF.

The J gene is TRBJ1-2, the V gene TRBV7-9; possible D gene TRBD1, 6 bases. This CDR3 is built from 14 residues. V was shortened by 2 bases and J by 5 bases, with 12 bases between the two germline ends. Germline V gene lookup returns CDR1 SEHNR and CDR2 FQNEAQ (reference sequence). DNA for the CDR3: TGTGCCAGCAGCTTACAGGGGATTGGATATGGCTACACCTTC. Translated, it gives CASSLQGIGYGYTF.

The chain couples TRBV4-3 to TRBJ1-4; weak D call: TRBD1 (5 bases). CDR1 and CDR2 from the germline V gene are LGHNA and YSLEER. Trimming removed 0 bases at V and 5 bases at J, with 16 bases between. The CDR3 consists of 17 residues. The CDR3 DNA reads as TGCGCCAGCAGCCAAGATTTTTTGGGGGGACCCAATGAAAAACTGTTTTTT. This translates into CASSQDFLGGPNEKLFF.

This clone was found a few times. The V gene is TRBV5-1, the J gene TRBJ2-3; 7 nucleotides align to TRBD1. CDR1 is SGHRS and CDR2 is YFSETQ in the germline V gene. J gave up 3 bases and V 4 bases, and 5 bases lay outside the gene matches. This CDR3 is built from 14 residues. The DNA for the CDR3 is TGCGCCAGCAGCCTAGGACAGGAAACAGATACGCAGTATTTT. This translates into CASSLGQETDTQYF. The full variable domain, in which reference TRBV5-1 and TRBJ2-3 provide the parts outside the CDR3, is KAGVTQTPRYLIKTRGQQVTLSCSPISGHRSVSWYQQTPGQGLQFLFEYFSETQRNKGNFPGRFSGRQFSNSRSEMNVSTLELGDSALYLCASSLGQETDTQYFGPGTRLTVL.

As DNA, the CDR3 is TGTGCCAGCAGCACCCGACAGGGCGCACCCGGGGAGCTGTTTTTT. Protein: CASSTRQGAPGELFF. V gene TRBV5-6 combines with J gene TRBJ2-2; 7 nucleotides line up with TRBD1. V shed 4 bases and J 6 bases; nucleotides not matched to a gene: 9. Germline V lookup: CDR1 SGHDT, CDR2 YYEEEE. This CDR3 comprises 15 residues.

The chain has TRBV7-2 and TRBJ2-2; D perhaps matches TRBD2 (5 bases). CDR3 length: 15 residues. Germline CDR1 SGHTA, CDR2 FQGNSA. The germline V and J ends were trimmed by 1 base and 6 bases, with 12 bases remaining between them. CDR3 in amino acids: CASSLDSERAGELFF. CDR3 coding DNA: TGTGCCAGCAGCTTAGATAGCGAGAGGGCCGGGGAGCTGTTTTTT.

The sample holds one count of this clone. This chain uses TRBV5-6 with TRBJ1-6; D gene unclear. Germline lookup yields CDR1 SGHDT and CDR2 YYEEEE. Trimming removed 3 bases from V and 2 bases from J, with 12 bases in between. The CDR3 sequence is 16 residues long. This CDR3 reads CASSSQTEPYNSPLHF. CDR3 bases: TGTGCCAGCAGCTCCCAAACTGAGCCCTATAATTCACCCCTCCACTTT. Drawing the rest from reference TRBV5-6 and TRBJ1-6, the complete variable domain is DAGVTQSPTHLIKTRGQQVTLRCSPKSGHDTVSWYQQALGQGPQFIFQYYEEEERQRGNFPDRFSGHQFPNYSSELNVNALLLGDSALYLCASSSQTEPYNSPLHFGNGTRLTVT.

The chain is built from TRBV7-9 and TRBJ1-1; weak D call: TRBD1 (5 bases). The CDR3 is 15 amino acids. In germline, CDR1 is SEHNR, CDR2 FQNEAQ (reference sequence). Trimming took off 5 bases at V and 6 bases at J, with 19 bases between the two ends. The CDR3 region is CASSVDARGDAEAFF. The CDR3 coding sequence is TGTGCCAGCAGCGTAGACGCCCGGGGGGACGCTGAAGCTTTCTTT.

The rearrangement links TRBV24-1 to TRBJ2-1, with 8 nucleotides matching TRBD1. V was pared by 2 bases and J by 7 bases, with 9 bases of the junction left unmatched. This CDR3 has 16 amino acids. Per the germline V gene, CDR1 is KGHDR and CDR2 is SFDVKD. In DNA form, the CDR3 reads TGTGCCACCAGTGATTCGACAGGGGAAATCTTTAATGAGCAGTTCTTC. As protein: CATSDSTGEIFNEQFF.

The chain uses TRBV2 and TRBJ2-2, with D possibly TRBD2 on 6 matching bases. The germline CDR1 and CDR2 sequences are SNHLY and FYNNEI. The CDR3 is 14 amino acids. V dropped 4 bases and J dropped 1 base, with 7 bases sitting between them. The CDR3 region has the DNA TGTGCCAGCAGTGGGGACTGGAACACCGGGGAGCTGTTTTTT. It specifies CASSGDWNTGELFF.

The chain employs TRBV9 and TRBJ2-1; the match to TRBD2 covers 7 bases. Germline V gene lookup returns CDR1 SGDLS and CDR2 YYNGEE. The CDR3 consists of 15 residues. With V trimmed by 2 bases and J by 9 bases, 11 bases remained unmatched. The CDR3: CASSVAGVEGGEQFF. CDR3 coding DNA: TGTGCCAGCAGCGTGGCGGGGGTGGAGGGTGGTGAGCAGTTCTTC.

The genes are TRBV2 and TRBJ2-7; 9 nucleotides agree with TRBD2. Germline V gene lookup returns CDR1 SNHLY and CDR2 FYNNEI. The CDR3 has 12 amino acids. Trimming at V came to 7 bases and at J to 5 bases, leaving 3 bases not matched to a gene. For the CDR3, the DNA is TGTGCCAGCAAGACTAGCGGTAACGAGCAGTACTTC. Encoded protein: CASKTSGNEQYF.

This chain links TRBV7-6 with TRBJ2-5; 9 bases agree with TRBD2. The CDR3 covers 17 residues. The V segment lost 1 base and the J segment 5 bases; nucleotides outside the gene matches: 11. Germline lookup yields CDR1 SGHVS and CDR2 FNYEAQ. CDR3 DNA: TGTGCCAGCAGCTTAGAAGTCAGCGGGGGGCTCCGGGAGACCCAGTACTTC. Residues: CASSLEVSGGLRETQYF.

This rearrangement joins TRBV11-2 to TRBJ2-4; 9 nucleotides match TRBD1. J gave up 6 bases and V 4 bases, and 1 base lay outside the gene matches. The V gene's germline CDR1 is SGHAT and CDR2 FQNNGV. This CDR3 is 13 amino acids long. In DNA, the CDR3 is TGTGCCAGCAGCTCGGGACAGGGAAACATTCAGTACTTC. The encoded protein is CASSSGQGNIQYF.

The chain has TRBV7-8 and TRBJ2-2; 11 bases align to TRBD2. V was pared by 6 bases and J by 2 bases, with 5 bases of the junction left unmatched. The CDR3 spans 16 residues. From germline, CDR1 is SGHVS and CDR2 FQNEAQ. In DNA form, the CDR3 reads TGTGCCAGCAGTCCTCTAGCGGGGGGCAACACCGGGGAGCTGTTTTTT. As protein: CASSPLAGGNTGELFF.

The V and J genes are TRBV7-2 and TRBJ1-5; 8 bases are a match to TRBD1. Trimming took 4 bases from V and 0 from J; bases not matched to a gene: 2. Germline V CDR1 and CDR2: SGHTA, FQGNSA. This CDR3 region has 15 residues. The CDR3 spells CASSYGTGSNQPQHF. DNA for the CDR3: TGTGCCAGCAGCTACGGGACAGGTAGCAATCAGCCCCAGCATTTT.

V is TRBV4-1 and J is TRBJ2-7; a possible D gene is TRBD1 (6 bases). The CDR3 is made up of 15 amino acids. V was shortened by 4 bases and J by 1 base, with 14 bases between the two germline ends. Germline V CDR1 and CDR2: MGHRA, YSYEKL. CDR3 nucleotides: TGCGCCAGCAGCCGAGACCGGACAGCGTCCTACGAGCAGTACTTC. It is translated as CASSRDRTASYEQYF.

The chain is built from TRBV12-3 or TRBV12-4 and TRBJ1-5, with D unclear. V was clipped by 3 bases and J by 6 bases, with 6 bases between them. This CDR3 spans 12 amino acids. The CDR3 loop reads CASSFAGQPQHF. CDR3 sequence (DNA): TGTGCCAGCAGTTTTGCCGGTCAGCCCCAGCATTTT.

The CDR3 sequence: CASRLVWAGEQFF. The CDR3 DNA reads as TGTGCAAGTCGCTTAGTTTGGGCCGGTGAGCAGTTCTTC. The V and J genes are TRBV12-2 and TRBJ2-1; the table's D call of TRBD1 was not tested on the DNA. TRBV12-2 is termed a pseudogene. The CDR3 totals 13 residues.

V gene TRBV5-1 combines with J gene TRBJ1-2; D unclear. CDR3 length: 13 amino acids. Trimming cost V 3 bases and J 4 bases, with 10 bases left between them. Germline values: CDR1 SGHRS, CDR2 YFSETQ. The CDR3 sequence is CASSSDGVYGYTF. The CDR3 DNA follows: TGCGCCAGCAGCTCAGACGGGGTCTATGGCTACACCTTC.

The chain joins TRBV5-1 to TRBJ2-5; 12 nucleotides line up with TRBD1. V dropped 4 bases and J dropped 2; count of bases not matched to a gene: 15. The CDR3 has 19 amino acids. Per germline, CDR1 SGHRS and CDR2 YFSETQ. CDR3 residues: CASSPGTGGRRSPQETQYF. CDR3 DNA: TGCGCCAGCAGCCCCGGGACAGGGGGCAGGCGCTCACCTCAAGAGACCCAGTACTTC. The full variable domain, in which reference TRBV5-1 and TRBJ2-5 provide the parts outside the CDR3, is KAGVTQTPRYLIKTRGQQVTLSCSPISGHRSVSWYQQTPGQGLQFLFEYFSETQRNKGNFPGRFSGRQFSNSRSEMNVSTLELGDSALYLCASSPGTGGRRSPQETQYFGPGTRLLVL.

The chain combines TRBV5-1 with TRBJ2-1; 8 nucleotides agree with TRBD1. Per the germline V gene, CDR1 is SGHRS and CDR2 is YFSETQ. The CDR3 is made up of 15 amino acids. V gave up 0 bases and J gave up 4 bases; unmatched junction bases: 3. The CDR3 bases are TGCGCCAGCAGCTTGGAGACAGGGGTTTACAATGAGCAGTTCTTC. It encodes CASSLETGVYNEQFF. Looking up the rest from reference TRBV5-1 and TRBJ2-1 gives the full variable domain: KAGVTQTPRYLIKTRGQQVTLSCSPISGHRSVSWYQQTPGQGLQFLFEYFSETQRNKGNFPGRFSGRQFSNSRSEMNVSTLELGDSALYLCASSLETGVYNEQFFGPGTRLTVL.

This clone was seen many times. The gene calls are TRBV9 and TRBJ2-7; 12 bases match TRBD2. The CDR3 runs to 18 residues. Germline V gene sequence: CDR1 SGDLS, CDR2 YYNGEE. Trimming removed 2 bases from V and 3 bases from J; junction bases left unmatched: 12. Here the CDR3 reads CASSVRGLAGYRNYEQYF. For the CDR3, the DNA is TGTGCCAGCAGCGTCAGAGGACTAGCGGGGTATCGAAACTACGAGCAGTACTTC.

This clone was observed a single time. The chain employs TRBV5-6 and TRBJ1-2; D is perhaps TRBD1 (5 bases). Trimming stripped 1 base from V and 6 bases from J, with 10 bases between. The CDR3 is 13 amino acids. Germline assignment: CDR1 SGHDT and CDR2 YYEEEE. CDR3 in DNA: TGTGCCAGCAGCTTGCAGGGTACTAATGGCTACACCTTC. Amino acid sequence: CASSLQGTNGYTF.

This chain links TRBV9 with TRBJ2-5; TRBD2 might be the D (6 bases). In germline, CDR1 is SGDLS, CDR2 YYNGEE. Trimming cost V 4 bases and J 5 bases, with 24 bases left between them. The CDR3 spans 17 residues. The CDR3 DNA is TGTGCCAGCAGCCCAACCACTTCGACTAGTTTTGTGGAGACCCAGTACTTC. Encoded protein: CASSPTTSTSFVETQYF.

The CDR3, as DNA: TGTGCCAGCAGCTTAGTGGGAGGCGGGGGGGCTGAGCAGTACTTC. It specifies CASSLVGGGGAEQYF. The chain uses TRBV7-2 and TRBJ2-7, with 9 bases that match TRBD2. The CDR3 has 15 amino acids. V lost 1 base, J lost 7 bases, and 8 bases stayed unmatched. Germline V lookup: CDR1 SGHTA, CDR2 FQGNSA.

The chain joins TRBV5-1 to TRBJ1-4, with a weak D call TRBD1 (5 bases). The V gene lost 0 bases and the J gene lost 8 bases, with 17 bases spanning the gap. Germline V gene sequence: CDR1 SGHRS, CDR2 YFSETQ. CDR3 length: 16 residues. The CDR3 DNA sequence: TGCGCCAGCAGCTTGGTAGGGGCCCCTAAGGGAGAAAAACTGTTTTTT. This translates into CASSLVGAPKGEKLFF.